This TCR beta chain was identified during a study of T cell responses to AZD1222 COVID-19 vaccine. Concerning this clone itself: The antigen is not known.

Germline loops: CDR1 LNHDA, CDR2 SQIVND (reference sequence). The V end was cut by 4 bases, the J end by 1 base, with 11 bases between. The CDR3 consists of 14 residues. Study-wide points: Unmutated regions of variants are reportedly targeted by nearly half of spike-specific TCRs. The CD4 TCRs associated with vaccination extended across spike and predominated at 160-218 and 743-854. The sample set comprised mostly white British donors with more females, and clonal diversity was possibly underestimated.

Clones were sequenced by immunoSEQ multiplex PCR, and TCRdb holds only the in-frame ones, with some missing. Among about 120,000 clones, more than 85% were seen once, and the ten largest hold under 3%. V and J are TRBV19 and TRBJ2-7; possibly TRBD1 for D (5 bases). Sequencing used peripheral blood, obtained 28 days after the second AZD1222 dose. This TCR derives from an adult who received the AZD1222 COVID-19 vaccine. In nucleotides, the CDR3 is TGTGCCAGTAGTACCCAGGGAAGGTCCTACGAGCAGTACTTC. This encodes CASSTQGRSYEQYF.